This is a list of T cell receptor beta chains from one sample in a study of identical twins. TCRdb ran MiXCR on the 5' RACE reads and lists one entry per CDR3 protein. Here the sample spans 400,000 or so distinct CDR3 sequences, roughly 9% being singletons. Material for sequencing was naive T cells sorted from blood. These receptors were collected from a woman in her 50s in good health. Each CDR3 is given with its conserved first and last residue. A D gene is named only where the DNA matches it firmly. Not every row has a clone size; where given, it reads once, few, many or a size class.

size	D	V	length	J	DNA	CDR3
-	-	TRBV12-3/TRBV12-4	13	TRBJ2-4	TGTGCCAGCAGGTCCCGTGACGCCGACATTCAGTACTTC	CASRSRDADIQYF
few	TRBD2	TRBV12-3/TRBV12-4	14	TRBJ2-1	TGTGCCAGCAGTTTCCCGGGACTAGTAAATGAGCAGTTCTTC	CASSFPGLVNEQFF
many	-	TRBV12-3/TRBV12-4	14	TRBJ1-6	TGTGCCAGCAGTTTAACAGGAGCTAATTCACCCCTCCACTTT	CASSLTGANSPLHF
many	-	TRBV12-3/TRBV12-4	15	TRBJ2-2	TGTGCCAGCAGGCCTCGGCGGACGAACACCGGGGAGCTGTTTTTT	CASRPRRTNTGELFF
many	TRBD2	TRBV12-3/TRBV12-4	15	TRBJ2-1	TGTGCCAGCAGTAAAACTAGCGGGGCCTTGGATGAGCAGTTCTTC	CASSKTSGALDEQFF
many	TRBD1	TRBV27	14	TRBJ2-7	TGTGCCAGCAGTACGACAGGGGGAACCTACGAGCAGTACTTC	CASSTTGGTYEQYF
-	-	TRBV4-1	12	TRBJ1-3	TGCGCCAGCAGCCATACAGGGTCCACCATATATTTT	CASSHTGSTIYF
few	-	TRBV10-1	13	TRBJ2-5	TGCGCCAGCTCCGGGAGCCTCGAAGAGACCCAGTACTTC	CASSGSLEETQYF
few	TRBD1	TRBV29-1	13	TRBJ1-2	TGCAGCGTTGATGACAGGGGGGTCTATGGCTACACCTTC	CSVDDRGVYGYTF
many	-	TRBV20-1	14	TRBJ2-1	TGCAGTGTTCAGCCGGGACCTTCCTACAATGAGCAGTTCTTC	CSVQPGPSYNEQFF
-	TRBD2	TRBV4-1	14	TRBJ2-7	TGCGCCAGCAGCCAGCGGGGGAAGGGGTACGAGCAGTACTTC	CASSQRGKGYEQYF
many	-	TRBV5-1	12	TRBJ2-3	TGCGCCAGCAGCTTTGAGACAGATACGCAGTATTTT	CASSFETDTQYF
few	-	TRBV9	17	TRBJ2-2	TGTGCCAGCAGCGTTCTTGCAGGGGCTAGCTTCACCGGGGAGCTGTTTTTT	CASSVLAGASFTGELFF
many	-	TRBV29-1	10	TRBJ2-1	TGCAGCGTTGGGGGTGCTGAGCAGTTCTTC	CSVGGAEQFF
many	-	TRBV9	13	TRBJ2-3	TGTGCCAGCAGCTCGGGGATGGACCGGACGCAGTATTTT	CASSSGMDRTQYF
many	-	TRBV18	13	TRBJ2-7	TGTGCCAGCTCGCCCAGACTGACCTACGAGCAGTACTTC	CASSPRLTYEQYF
many	-	TRBV7-8	12	TRBJ2-3	TGTGCCAGCAGCCCTATTCGGGATACGCAGTATTTT	CASSPIRDTQYF
-	TRBD2	TRBV4-1	16	TRBJ2-2	TGCGCCAGCAGCAACCAGCGGGAGGGCCGATCCGGGGAGCTGTTTTTT	CASSNQREGRSGELFF
-	TRBD2	TRBV11-2	17	TRBJ2-3	TGTGCCAGCAGCTTGGGGGGGACTAGCGGCCCCACAGATACGCAGTATTTT	CASSLGGTSGPTDTQYF
-	TRBD1	TRBV7-9	17	TRBJ2-2	TGTGCCAGCAGCTTTGCCGGACAGGGATACAACACCGGGGAGCTGTTTTTT	CASSFAGQGYNTGELFF
-	TRBD2	TRBV12-3/TRBV12-4	13	TRBJ2-1	TGTGCCAGCCTCCCCGCCCACGGGGGGGAGCAGTTCTTC	CASLPAHGGEQFF
-	TRBD1	TRBV7-9	14	TRBJ2-7	TGTGCCAGCAGCTTGACAGGGAAAAACTACGAGCAGTACTTC	CASSLTGKNYEQYF
many	TRBD1	TRBV29-1	13	TRBJ2-5	TGCAGCTTCCGGCAGGGGGCCCAAGAGACCCAGTACTTC	CSFRQGAQETQYF
-	TRBD2	TRBV4-1	19	TRBJ2-7	TGCGCCAGCAGCCAATTGCCGGGACTAGCGGGAAGGAGCTCCTACGAGCAGTACTTC	CASSQLPGLAGRSSYEQYF
few	TRBD1	TRBV11-3	13	TRBJ2-2	TGTGCCAGCAGCGATCGGACAGGCGGCGAGCTGTTTTTT	CASSDRTGGELFF
few	TRBD1	TRBV3-1	15	TRBJ1-3	TGTGCCTCAAACAGGGGGCCTGGATCTGGAAACACCATATATTTT	CASNRGPGSGNTIYF
-	-	TRBV20-1	14	TRBJ2-1	TGCAGTGCTAGAAGTGAGAGCTCCTACAATGAGCAGTTCTTC	CSARSESSYNEQFF
-	TRBD1	TRBV24-1	15	TRBJ2-5	TGTGCCACCAGGGCGGTGGGACAGCACCAAGAGACCCAGTACTTC	CATRAVGQHQETQYF
-	TRBD2	TRBV6-6	14	TRBJ2-3	TGTGCCAGCAGTTCGCTCGCGGGAGGCGATACGCAGTATTTT	CASSSLAGGDTQYF
-	-	TRBV9	13	TRBJ2-1	TGTGCCAGCAGCGTAAGTAGAATGAATGAGCAGTTCTTC	CASSVSRMNEQFF
-	TRBD2	TRBV24-1	16	TRBJ2-3	TGTGCCACCAGTGACAGAAGAACGGGAGGGTCCGATACGCAGTATTTT	CATSDRRTGGSDTQYF
few	TRBD2	TRBV5-6	14	TRBJ2-7	TGTGCCAGCAGCTTGGTGGTAGCGGGAGCCGAGCAGTACTTC	CASSLVVAGAEQYF
few	TRBD1	TRBV3-1	15	TRBJ1-2	TGTGCCAGCAGCCAAACCCCTGGGACAGCGGTTGGCTACACCTTC	CASSQTPGTAVGYTF
few	-	TRBV15	16	TRBJ2-5	TGTGCCACCAGCAGAGATTATAGTCGACCACAAGAGACCCAGTACTTC	CATSRDYSRPQETQYF
many	TRBD1	TRBV12-3/TRBV12-4	17	TRBJ1-5	TGTGCCAGCAGCCCCTGGGGCAGGGGGCGCGTCGATCAGCCCCAGCATTTT	CASSPWGRGRVDQPQHF
-	-	TRBV12-3/TRBV12-4	15	TRBJ2-2	TGTGCCAGCAATAATCCACTCGCGAACACCGGGGAGCTGTTTTTT	CASNNPLANTGELFF
few	-	TRBV27	14	TRBJ2-1	TGTGCCAGCAGTTCGGCCGGGCCCCTAAATGAGCAGTTCTTC	CASSSAGPLNEQFF
-	TRBD1	TRBV20-1	14	TRBJ2-7	TGCAGTGCTAGAATCGGGACAGACCCTAGCGAGCAGTACTTC	CSARIGTDPSEQYF
-	-	TRBV7-8	14	TRBJ2-2	TGTGCCAGCAGCCCCGGACCAACGGCCGGGGAGCTGTTTTTT	CASSPGPTAGELFF
many	TRBD2	TRBV14	16	TRBJ2-1	TGTGCCAGCAGCCTTGTAGCGGGAGCAAGGTACAATGAGCAGTTCTTC	CASSLVAGARYNEQFF
-	TRBD1	TRBV15	13	TRBJ1-1	TGTGCCACCAGCAGAGTTACAGGGGCTGAAGCTTTCTTT	CATSRVTGAEAFF
many	TRBD1	TRBV6-6	15	TRBJ1-1	TGTGCCAGCAGTTACTCGGGGACAGGGTTCACTGAAGCTTTCTTT	CASSYSGTGFTEAFF